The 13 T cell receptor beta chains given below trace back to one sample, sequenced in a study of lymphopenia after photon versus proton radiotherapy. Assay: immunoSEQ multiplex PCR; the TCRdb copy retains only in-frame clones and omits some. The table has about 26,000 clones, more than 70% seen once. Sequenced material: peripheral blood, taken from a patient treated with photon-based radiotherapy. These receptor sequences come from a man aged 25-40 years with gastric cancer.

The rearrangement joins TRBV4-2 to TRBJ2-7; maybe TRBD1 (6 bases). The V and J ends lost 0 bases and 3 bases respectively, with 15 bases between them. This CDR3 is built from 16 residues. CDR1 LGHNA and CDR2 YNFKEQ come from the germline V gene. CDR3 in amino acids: CASSQEINRAGYEQYF. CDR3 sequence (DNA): TGTGCCAGCAGCCAAGAAATCAACAGGGCGGGCTACGAGCAGTACTTC.

CDR3: CASSPEGGWNTEAFF. CDR3 in DNA: TGTGCCAGCTCACCAGAAGGCGGTTGGAACACTGAAGCTTTCTTT. The chain employs TRBV18 and TRBJ1-1; no firm D call. Trimming removed 2 bases from V and 1 base from J, with 11 bases in between. Germline V gives CDR1 KGHSH, CDR2 LQKENI. The CDR3 is made up of 15 amino acids.

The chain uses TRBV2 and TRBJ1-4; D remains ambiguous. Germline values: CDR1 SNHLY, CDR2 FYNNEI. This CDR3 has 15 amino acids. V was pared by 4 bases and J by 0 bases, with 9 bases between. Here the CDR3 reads CASSARRATNEKLFF. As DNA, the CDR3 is TGTGCCAGCAGTGCGAGAAGAGCAACTAATGAAAAACTGTTTTTT.

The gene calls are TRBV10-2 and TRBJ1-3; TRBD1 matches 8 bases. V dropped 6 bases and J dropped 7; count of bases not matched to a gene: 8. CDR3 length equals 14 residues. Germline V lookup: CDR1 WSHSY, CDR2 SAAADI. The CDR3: CASRAGGLKNTIYF. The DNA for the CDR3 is TGCGCCAGCAGAGCAGGGGGCTTGAAGAACACCATATATTTT.

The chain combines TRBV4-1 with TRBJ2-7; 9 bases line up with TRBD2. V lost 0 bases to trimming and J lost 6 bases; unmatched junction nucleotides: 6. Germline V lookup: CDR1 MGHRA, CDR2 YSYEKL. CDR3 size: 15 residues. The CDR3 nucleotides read TGCGCCAGCAGCCAAGAAGGGACTAGCATTCGCGAGCAGTACTTC. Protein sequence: CASSQEGTSIREQYF.

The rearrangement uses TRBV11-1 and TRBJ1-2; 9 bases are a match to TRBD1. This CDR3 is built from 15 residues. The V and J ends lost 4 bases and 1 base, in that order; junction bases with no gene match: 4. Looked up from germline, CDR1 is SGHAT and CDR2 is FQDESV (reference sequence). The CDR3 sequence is CASSSRTGVNYGYTF. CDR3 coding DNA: TGTGCCAGCAGCTCCAGGACAGGGGTTAACTATGGCTACACCTTC.

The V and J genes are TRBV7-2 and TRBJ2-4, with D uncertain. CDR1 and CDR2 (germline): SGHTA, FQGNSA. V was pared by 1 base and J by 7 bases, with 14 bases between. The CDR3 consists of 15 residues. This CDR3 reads CASSLEVRGGNIQYF. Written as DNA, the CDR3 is TGTGCCAGCAGCTTAGAAGTGAGAGGTGGTAACATTCAGTACTTC.

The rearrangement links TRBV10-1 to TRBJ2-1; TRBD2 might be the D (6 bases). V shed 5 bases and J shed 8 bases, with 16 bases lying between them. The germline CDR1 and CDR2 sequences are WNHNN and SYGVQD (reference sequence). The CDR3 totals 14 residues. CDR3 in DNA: TGCGCCAGCAGTTCAGGCAGGGAGGAGGATGAGCAGTTCTTC. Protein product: CASSSGREEDEQFF.

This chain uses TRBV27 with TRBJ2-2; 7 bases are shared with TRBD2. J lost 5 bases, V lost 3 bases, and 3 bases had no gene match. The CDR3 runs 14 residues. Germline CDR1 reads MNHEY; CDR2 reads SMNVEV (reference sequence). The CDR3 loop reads CASSLGLKTGELFF. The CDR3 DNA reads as TGTGCCAGCAGTTTGGGACTAAAGACCGGGGAGCTGTTTTTT.

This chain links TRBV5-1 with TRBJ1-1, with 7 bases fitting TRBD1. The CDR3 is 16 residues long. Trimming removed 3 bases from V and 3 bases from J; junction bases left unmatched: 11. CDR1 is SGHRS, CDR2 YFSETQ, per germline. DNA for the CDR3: TGCGCCAGCAGCTCGTCGGGACAGTTTTGGGACACTGAAGCTTTCTTT. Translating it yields CASSSSGQFWDTEAFF.

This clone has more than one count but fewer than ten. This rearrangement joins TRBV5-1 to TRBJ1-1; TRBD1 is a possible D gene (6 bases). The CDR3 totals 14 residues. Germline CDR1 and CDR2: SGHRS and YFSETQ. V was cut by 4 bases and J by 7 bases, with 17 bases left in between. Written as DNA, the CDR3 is TGCGCCAGCAGCACCGGACAGATCCAGGGTGAAGCTTTCTTT. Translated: CASSTGQIQGEAFF. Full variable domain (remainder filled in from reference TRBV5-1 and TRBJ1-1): KAGVTQTPRYLIKTRGQQVTLSCSPISGHRSVSWYQQTPGQGLQFLFEYFSETQRNKGNFPGRFSGRQFSNSRSEMNVSTLELGDSALYLCASSTGQIQGEAFFGQGTRLTVV.

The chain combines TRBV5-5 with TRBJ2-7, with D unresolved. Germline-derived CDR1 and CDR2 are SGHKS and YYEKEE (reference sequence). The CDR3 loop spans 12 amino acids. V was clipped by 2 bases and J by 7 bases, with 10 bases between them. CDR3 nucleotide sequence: TGTGCCAGCAGCTTCAAGGGCGAGGAGCAGTACTTC. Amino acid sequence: CASSFKGEEQYF.

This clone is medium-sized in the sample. CDR3 region: CASSRGQGREKLFF. As DNA, the CDR3 is TGTGCCAGCAGTCGCGGACAGGGTCGGGAAAAACTGTTTTTT. J is TRBJ1-4 and V is TRBV28; TRBD1 matches 8 bases. V was pared by 5 bases and J by 8 bases, with 7 bases of the junction left unmatched. Germline V gene data show CDR1 as MDHEN and CDR2 as SYDVKM. This CDR3 has 14 amino acids.